One sample yielded the 2 T cell receptor beta chains listed below, sequenced in a study of sequential checkpoint blockade in melanoma. Assay: immunoSEQ multiplex PCR; the TCRdb copy retains only in-frame clones and omits some. The sample has approximately 19,000 clones, around 70% seen once; the top ten hold about 4.9%. The sample's treatment: randomized to nivolumab then ipilimumab (arm A) or the reverse (arm B). The sample was tumor tissue (inferred from file names), taken from a patient given nivolumab and ipilimumab in sequence. These receptors were taken from a human donor with melanoma.

This clone appeared once. This sequence joins TRBV5-5 and TRBJ2-5, with 7 bases that match TRBD1. V shed 2 bases, J shed 1 base, and the junction held 11 bases outside the gene matches. This CDR3 is built from 17 residues. Germline-derived CDR1 and CDR2 are SGHKS and YYEKEE (reference sequence). For the CDR3, the DNA is TGTGCCAGCAGCTTATGGAGGCAGGGGGTATCCCAAGAGACCCAGTACTTC. Translating it yields CASSLWRQGVSQETQYF.

There are a few counts of this clone. The chain joins TRBV28 to TRBJ1-3; D is ambiguous. The CDR3 sequence is 12 residues long. Germline lookup yields CDR1 MDHEN and CDR2 SYDVKM. The V end lost 6 bases, the J end lost 10 bases, and 13 bases lay between the germline ends. The CDR3 here is CASRSSPQTIYF. In DNA, the CDR3 is TGTGCCAGCAGATCATCGCCGCAGACCATATATTTT.